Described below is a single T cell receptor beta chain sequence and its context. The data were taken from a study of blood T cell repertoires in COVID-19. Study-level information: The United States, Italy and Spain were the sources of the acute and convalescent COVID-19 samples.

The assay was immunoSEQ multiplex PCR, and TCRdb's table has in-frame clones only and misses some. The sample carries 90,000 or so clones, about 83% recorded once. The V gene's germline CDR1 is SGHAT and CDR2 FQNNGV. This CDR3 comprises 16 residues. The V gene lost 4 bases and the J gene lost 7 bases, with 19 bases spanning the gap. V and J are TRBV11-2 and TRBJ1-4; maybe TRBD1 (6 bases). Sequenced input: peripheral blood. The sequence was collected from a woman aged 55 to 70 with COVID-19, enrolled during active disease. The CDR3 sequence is CASSSSGGRVSEKLFF. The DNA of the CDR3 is TGTGCCAGCAGCTCATCCGGGGGGCGTGTTTCTGAAAAACTGTTTTTT.